This T cell receptor beta chain was sequenced in a study of cytomegalovirus exposure and HLA in healthy donors. The PCR made use of 60 Vbeta and 13 Jbeta primers. TCRdb's copy holds only in-frame clones and misses some; the assay was immunoSEQ multiplex PCR. The repertoire has 90,000 to 130,000 clones, roughly three quarters of them found once; the top ten carry under 3%. What was sequenced was PBMCs. This TCR came from a woman between 18 and 30 years old in good health and CMV-seropositive.

Here the CDR3 DNA reads TGCAGTGCTTCGGGAACCGATGGCTACACCTTC. Amino acid sequence: CSASGTDGYTF. The chain recombines TRBV20-1 with TRBJ1-2; D unclear. The germline gives CDR1 DFQATT, CDR2 SNEGSKA (reference sequence). Trimming cost V 5 bases and J 6 bases, with 10 bases left between them. The CDR3 extends over 11 amino acids.